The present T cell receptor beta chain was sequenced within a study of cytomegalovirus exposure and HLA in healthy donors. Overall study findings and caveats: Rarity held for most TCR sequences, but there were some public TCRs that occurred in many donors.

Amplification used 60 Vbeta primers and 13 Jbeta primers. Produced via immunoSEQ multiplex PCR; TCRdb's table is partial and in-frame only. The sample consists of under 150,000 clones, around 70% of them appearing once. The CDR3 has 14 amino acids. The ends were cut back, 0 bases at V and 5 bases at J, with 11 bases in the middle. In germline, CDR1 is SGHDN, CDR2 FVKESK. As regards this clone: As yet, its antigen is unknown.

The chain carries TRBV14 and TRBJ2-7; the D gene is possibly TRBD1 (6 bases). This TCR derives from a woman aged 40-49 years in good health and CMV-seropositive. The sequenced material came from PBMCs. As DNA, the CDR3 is TGTGCCAGCAGCCAAGACTTAACAGGGAACGAGCAGTACTTC. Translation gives CASSQDLTGNEQYF.